A selection of T cell receptor beta chains follows, all from one sample in a study of T cell repertoires in cytomegalovirus infection. Each CDR3 protein gets one entry after TCRdb re-called the reads with MiXCR. The sample has 300,000 to 400,000 distinct CDR3 sequences; around a sixth are singletons. The material sequenced was PBMCs. These receptors all come from a human donor in good health (CMV status not recorded). Some clones in this sample may be carry-over from other donors' samples. Both conserved end residues are part of each CDR3. Fields, in order: J gene, D gene, V gene, clone size, CDR3 DNA, CDR3 protein. A D gene is named only where the DNA matches it firmly. The size of a clone is reported for some rows only, either as once, few or many, or as a class for expanded clones.

J: TRBJ2-1; D: TRBD1; V: TRBV7-7; size: .; DNA: TGTGCCAGCAGCCGAGGACAGGCCTCCTACAATGAGCAGTTCTTC; CDR3: CASSRGQASYNEQFF
J: TRBJ2-5; D: .; V: TRBV7-2; size: many; DNA: TGTGCCAGCAGCTTAAGGGCATGGGGAGAGACCCAGTACTTC; CDR3: CASSLRAWGETQYF
J: TRBJ2-5; D: TRBD1; V: TRBV12-3/TRBV12-4; size: few; DNA: TGTGCCAGCAGAGACACGACAGGGGAGGAGACCCAGTACTTC; CDR3: CASRDTTGEETQYF
J: TRBJ2-3; D: TRBD2; V: TRBV7-8; size: many; DNA: TGTGCCAGCAGCTACAAGCCTAGCGGAACCACAGATACGCAGTATTTT; CDR3: CASSYKPSGTTDTQYF
J: TRBJ2-3; D: .; V: TRBV6-5; size: few; DNA: TGTGCCAGCAGTTACTCGGGGGACCCGAGCCTTACGCAGTATTTT; CDR3: CASSYSGDPSLTQYF
J: TRBJ2-1; D: .; V: TRBV7-8; size: .; DNA: TGTGCCAGCAGCTTAGCTAGGCTAGCGAACAGGGGTGAGCAGTTCTTC; CDR3: CASSLARLANRGEQFF
J: TRBJ1-2; D: TRBD1; V: TRBV7-2; size: few; DNA: TGTGCCAGCAGCTCACCCGGACAGGGCTATGGCTACACCTTC; CDR3: CASSSPGQGYGYTF
J: TRBJ1-6; D: .; V: TRBV2; size: few; DNA: TGTGCCAGCAGTGCCCAGGGAAGCTCCTATAATTCACCCCTCCACTTT; CDR3: CASSAQGSSYNSPLHF
J: TRBJ2-7; D: TRBD2; V: TRBV9; size: few; DNA: TGTGCCAGCAGCCTTGGGACTAGCGGGCTCTACGAGCAGTACTTC; CDR3: CASSLGTSGLYEQYF
J: TRBJ2-1; D: .; V: TRBV20-1; size: .; DNA: TGCAGTGCGCAATCAGGGGACAATGAGCAGTTCTTC; CDR3: CSAQSGDNEQFF
J: TRBJ2-6; D: .; V: TRBV6-5; size: .; DNA: TGTGCCAGCAGAACCACATGGGGGGCCAACGTCCTGACTTTC; CDR3: CASRTTWGANVLTF
J: TRBJ1-2; D: .; V: TRBV6-2/TRBV6-3; size: .; DNA: TGTGCCAGCCGTTCACCCGGACAGACTAACTATGGCTACACCTTC; CDR3: CASRSPGQTNYGYTF
J: TRBJ2-7; D: TRBD2; V: TRBV7-2; size: many; DNA: TGTGCCAGCAGCTTAGATGCGGGAGGGTCCTCCTACGAGCAGTACTTC; CDR3: CASSLDAGGSSYEQYF
J: TRBJ2-5; D: TRBD2; V: TRBV7-8; size: .; DNA: TGTGCCAGCAGCACTACCGGGACTAGAGGAGAGACCCAGTACTTC; CDR3: CASSTTGTRGETQYF
J: TRBJ2-3; D: .; V: TRBV7-9; size: many; DNA: TGTGCCAGCAGCTTACCGAGGGGTACGCAGTATTTT; CDR3: CASSLPRGTQYF
J: TRBJ2-6; D: .; V: TRBV7-2; size: many; DNA: TGTGCCAGCACGCTTTTGGGAGGATCCTCTGGGGCCAACGTCCTGACTTTC; CDR3: CASTLLGGSSGANVLTF
J: TRBJ1-1; D: .; V: TRBV12-3/TRBV12-4; size: .; DNA: TGTGCCAGCAGACTGAATACCGCTGAAGCTTTCTTT; CDR3: CASRLNTAEAFF
J: TRBJ2-2; D: .; V: TRBV4-3; size: .; DNA: TGCGCCAGCAGCCAAGAGGGGTGGGGAGCCGGGGAGCTGTTTTTT; CDR3: CASSQEGWGAGELFF
J: TRBJ2-5; D: TRBD2; V: TRBV5-4; size: few; DNA: TGTGCCAGCAGCTCTCGGACTAGTGAAGAGACCCAGTACTTC; CDR3: CASSSRTSEETQYF
J: TRBJ1-4; D: .; V: TRBV5-5; size: .; DNA: TGTGCCAGCAGCTTCGGTTTTCGGGAAAAACTGTTTTTT; CDR3: CASSFGFREKLFF
J: TRBJ1-3; D: .; V: TRBV5-4; size: .; DNA: TGTGCCAGCAGCCCAGGCGGCGCGGTCTCTGGAAACACCATATATTTT; CDR3: CASSPGGAVSGNTIYF
J: TRBJ1-1; D: .; V: TRBV30; size: few; DNA: TGTGCCTTACAGGGTTGGACTGAAGCTTTCTTT; CDR3: CALQGWTEAFF
J: TRBJ2-5; D: TRBD2; V: TRBV7-2; size: .; DNA: TGTGCCAGCAGCATAGCGGGGGCCCAAGAGACCCAGTACTTC; CDR3: CASSIAGAQETQYF
J: TRBJ1-5; D: .; V: TRBV20-1; size: .; DNA: TGCAGTGCTTGGCGTAATCAGCCCCAGCATTTT; CDR3: CSAWRNQPQHF
J: TRBJ2-3; D: TRBD2; V: TRBV20-1; size: .; DNA: TGCAGTGCCACCCTCCCGACTAGCGGGGGGGCCACAGATACGCAGTATTTT; CDR3: CSATLPTSGGATDTQYF
J: TRBJ2-1; D: TRBD1; V: TRBV7-4; size: .; DNA: TGTGCCAGCAGCACCGGGACAGGCAATGAGCAGTTCTTC; CDR3: CASSTGTGNEQFF
J: TRBJ1-1; D: TRBD1; V: TRBV3-1; size: few; DNA: TGTGCCAGCAGCCAAGTGTTACTGGGACAGGGGGCTATGAACACTGAAGCTTTCTTT; CDR3: CASSQVLLGQGAMNTEAFF
J: TRBJ1-5; D: .; V: TRBV7-2; size: many; DNA: TGTGCCAGCAGCTTGAACGTCTATAGCAATCAGCCCCAGCATTTT; CDR3: CASSLNVYSNQPQHF
J: TRBJ2-1; D: TRBD2; V: TRBV4-2; size: .; DNA: TGTGCCAGCAGCCAAGGGCCTAGCGGGAGCAACGAGCAGTTCTTC; CDR3: CASSQGPSGSNEQFF
J: TRBJ2-3; D: .; V: TRBV2; size: .; DNA: TGTGCCAGCAGCATATTAGCCGGAGATACGCAGTATTTT; CDR3: CASSILAGDTQYF
J: TRBJ2-3; D: .; V: TRBV7-6; size: few; DNA: TGTGCCAGCAGCCCGGACGGGAGCACAGATACGCAGTATTTT; CDR3: CASSPDGSTDTQYF